Each of the 29 T cell receptor beta chains below was sequenced from the same sample in a study of blood T cell repertoires in COVID-19. Profiling relied on immunoSEQ multiplex PCR, and the TCRdb table lists in-frame clones only, not all of them. Of roughly 190,000 clones listed, roughly four fifths are singletons. The specimen sequenced was PBMCs or T cells enriched from blood (not recorded which). These receptors were collected from a middle-aged man who had recovered from COVID-19.

This clone was seen once. The chain employs TRBV9 and TRBJ2-1; TRBD1 might be the D (6 bases). Germline loops: CDR1 SGDLS, CDR2 YYNGEE. The CDR3 contains 14 residues. Trimming shortened V by 0 bases and J by 4 bases, and 8 bases separated the two germline ends. CDR3: CASSVGTDYNEQFF. Here the CDR3 DNA reads TGTGCCAGCAGCGTAGGGACAGATTACAATGAGCAGTTCTTC.

This clone turned up a few times. The chain links TRBV19 to TRBJ2-1; D uncertain. The germline V gene encodes CDR1 LNHDA and CDR2 SQIVND (reference sequence). The ends were cut back, 4 bases at V and 1 base at J, with 11 bases in the middle. The CDR3 has 15 amino acids. DNA for the CDR3: TGTGCCAGTAGTACCGCCGGTTTGTCCTACAATGAGCAGTTCTTC. Its protein is CASSTAGLSYNEQFF.

This chain connects TRBV10-3 to TRBJ1-2; 7 nucleotides line up with TRBD1. V was pared by 4 bases and J by 3 bases, with 11 bases of the junction left unmatched. The CDR3 has 16 amino acids. Germline CDR1 reads ENHRY; CDR2 reads SYGVKD. The CDR3 region is CAISAGVAGGDYGYTF. Written as DNA, the CDR3 is TGTGCCATCAGTGCCGGGGTGGCAGGGGGAGACTATGGCTACACCTTC.

This clone was counted between two and nine times. The chain joins TRBV19 to TRBJ2-7; no definite D call. The V gene's germline CDR1 is LNHDA and CDR2 SQIVND (reference sequence). Trimming took 7 bases from V and 6 from J, leaving 16 bases between them. CDR3 length: 13 residues. The CDR3, as DNA: TGTGCCAGTAATGACCCCCTAGGCGCCGAGCAGTACTTC. This translates into CASNDPLGAEQYF.

This chain connects TRBV5-1 to TRBJ2-7; weak D call: TRBD2 (6 bases). The germline V gene has CDR1 SGHRS and CDR2 YFSETQ. This CDR3 is 14 amino acids long. The CDR3 reads CASSLGGGSYEQYV. CDR3 nucleotides: TGCGCCAGCAGTTTGGGTGGAGGGTCCTACGAGCAGTACGTC.

This rearrangement joins TRBV6-5 to TRBJ2-7; tentatively, D is TRBD1 (5 bases). Per germline, CDR1 MNHEY and CDR2 SVGAGI. CDR3 length: 14 residues. V lost 4 bases, J lost 6 bases, and 16 bases lay in between. The CDR3 sequence is CASSWGSPAAEQYF. The CDR3 DNA is TGTGCCAGCAGTTGGGGCAGCCCCGCGGCCGAGCAGTACTTC.

The gene calls are TRBV29-1 and TRBJ2-3, with 11 bases that match TRBD2. CDR1 is SQVTM, CDR2 ANQGSEA, per germline. The CDR3 has 15 residues. V trimming: 1 base; J trimming: 7 bases; junction bases outside the gene matches: 7. The CDR3 loop reads CSVEGTSGQPHTQYF. As DNA, the CDR3 is TGCAGCGTTGAAGGGACTAGCGGGCAGCCCCATACGCAGTATTTT.

The chain is built from TRBV28 and TRBJ1-1; 7 nucleotides line up with TRBD1. CDR1 and CDR2 from the germline V gene are MDHEN and SYDVKM. The CDR3 is 13 amino acids. The trim removed 6 bases at V and 4 bases at J, leaving 5 bases unmatched. The CDR3 protein is CASRPGGSTEAFF. The CDR3 DNA reads TGTGCCAGCAGGCCAGGGGGGAGCACTGAAGCTTTCTTT.

The V gene is TRBV24-1, the J gene TRBJ2-1; 8 bases are shared with TRBD1. Germline V gene sequence: CDR1 KGHDR, CDR2 SFDVKD. The V segment lost 3 bases and the J segment 6 bases; nucleotides outside the gene matches: 6. The CDR3 sequence is 15 residues long. CDR3 nucleotide sequence: TGTGCCACCAGTGATCAGGGGGCACGGGGCAATGAGCAGTTCTTC. It is translated as CATSDQGARGNEQFF.

This chain links TRBV19 with TRBJ1-5; no reliable D call. The V end lost 5 bases, the J end lost 5 bases, and 10 bases lay between the germline ends. CDR3 size: 13 residues. CDR1 LNHDA and CDR2 SQIVND come from the germline V gene (reference sequence). CDR3 loop: CASSEAFYQPQHF. The CDR3 DNA reads TGTGCCAGTAGTGAAGCTTTTTATCAGCCCCAGCATTTT.

The chain carries TRBV24-1 and TRBJ1-2, with D possibly being TRBD1 (5 bases). V lost 2 bases to trimming and J lost 6 bases, with 15 bases between them. Germline V gene lookup returns CDR1 KGHDR and CDR2 SFDVKD. This CDR3 has 15 residues. CDR3 DNA: TGTGCCACCAGTGATTCCCACTGGGGCCCTAATGGCTACACCTTC. Translated, it gives CATSDSHWGPNGYTF.

This clone was recorded only once. J is TRBJ1-6 and V is TRBV9; the D is unclear. The CDR3 loop spans 13 amino acids. V was pared by 7 bases and J by 15 bases, with 20 bases between. CDR1 is SGDLS and CDR2 is YYNGEE in the germline V gene. This CDR3 reads CASSEGRAGRLHF. DNA of the CDR3: TGTGCCAGCTCCGAGGGTCGGGCCGGTCGCCTCCACTTT.

This chain links TRBV4-1 with TRBJ1-5; D gene unclear. This CDR3 has 16 amino acids. V lost 2 bases, J lost 0 bases, and 11 bases lay in between. The germline gives CDR1 MGHRA, CDR2 YSYEKL. Written as DNA, the CDR3 is TGCGCCAGCAGCCAATTCTGGCAACATAGCAATCAGCCCCAGCATTTT. Translating gives CASSQFWQHSNQPQHF.

The chain links TRBV27 to TRBJ1-6; the D gene is possibly TRBD1 (6 bases). The CDR3 consists of 17 residues. Germline V gene sequence: CDR1 MNHEY, CDR2 SMNVEV (reference sequence). V dropped 8 bases and J dropped 0 bases, with 17 bases sitting between them. CDR3 in DNA: TGTGCCAGCTCTCGTGGGGGGGCCAGCTCCTATAATTCACCCCTCCACTTT. Amino acid sequence: CASSRGGASSYNSPLHF.

V is TRBV18 and J is TRBJ1-3; 7 bases map to TRBD1. Germline CDR1 is KGHSH and CDR2 is LQKENI. V was clipped by 5 bases and J by 0 bases; unmatched bases: 7. The length of the CDR3 is 16 residues. CDR3 sequence reads: CASSGTTGSSGNTIYF. Written as DNA, the CDR3 is TGTGCCAGCTCAGGCACGACAGGGAGCTCTGGAAACACCATATATTTT.

This chain uses TRBV6-5 with TRBJ1-5; D not certain. Trimming removed 6 bases at V and 5 bases at J, with 8 bases between. The CDR3 runs to 12 residues. CDR1 and CDR2 from the germline V gene are MNHEY and SVGAGI. This CDR3 reads CASSGRDQPQHF. CDR3 DNA sequence: TGTGCCAGCAGCGGGCGGGATCAGCCCCAGCATTTT.

On this clone: At the DNA level, this CDR3 is encoded by other sequences in the same sample as well. The chain carries TRBV6-5 and TRBJ2-7; 11 nucleotides line up with TRBD1. Germline V gene data show CDR1 as MNHEY and CDR2 as SVGAGI. V shed 4 bases and J 6 bases; nucleotides not matched to a gene: 2. The CDR3 is made up of 13 amino acids. This chain's CDR3 is CASSSDRGREQYF. CDR3 nucleotides: TGTGCCAGCAGTTCGGACAGGGGGCGCGAGCAGTACTTC.

The chain combines TRBV16 with TRBJ1-1; maybe TRBD1 (5 bases). This CDR3 comprises 13 residues. Trimming took off 5 bases at V and 8 bases at J, with 15 bases between the two ends. Germline-derived CDR1 and CDR2 are KGHSY and FQNENV. For the CDR3, the DNA is TGTGCCAGCAGCTCCCACGGAGGGGTCGAAGCTTTCTTT. This gives the protein CASSSHGGVEAFF.

This clone appeared once. This chain joins TRBV19 and TRBJ1-1; D possibly corresponds to TRBD1 (6 bases). This CDR3 region has 12 residues. V gave up 9 bases and J gave up 4 bases, with 12 bases separating them. Looked up from germline, CDR1 is LNHDA and CDR2 is SQIVND (reference sequence). CDR3 DNA: TGTGCCAGCCAGATAGGGGGCACTGAAGCTTTCTTT. It codes for CASQIGGTEAFF.

This clone was observed a single time. V gene TRBV4-2 combines with J gene TRBJ1-4, with a tentative D call TRBD1 (5 bases). This CDR3 has 19 amino acids. Looked up from germline, CDR1 is LGHNA and CDR2 is YNFKEQ. V dropped 1 base and J dropped 0 bases, with 18 bases sitting between them. The chain's CDR3 is CASSQGGAPWEPTNEKLFF. DNA of the CDR3: TGTGCCAGCAGCCAAGGCGGGGCCCCGTGGGAACCAACTAATGAAAAACTGTTTTTT.

The V call is TRBV25-1, the J call TRBJ1-4; 11 bases map to TRBD1. Germline V CDR1 and CDR2: MGHDK, SYGVNS. The CDR3 has 15 residues. V was pared by 4 bases and J by 7 bases, with 5 bases of the junction left unmatched. Here the CDR3 DNA reads TGTGCCAGCAGTGGAGGACAGGGGGCGTTTGAAAAACTGTTTTTT. Translation gives CASSGGQGAFEKLFF.

The chain carries TRBV5-1 and TRBJ2-2, with D possibly matching TRBD2 (5 bases). Germline V gene lookup returns CDR1 SGHRS and CDR2 YFSETQ. The ends were cut back, 8 bases at V and 6 bases at J, with 17 bases in the middle. This CDR3 is 14 amino acids long. The CDR3: CASSPPPGAGELFF. The CDR3 DNA reads as TGCGCCAGTAGCCCGCCTCCCGGGGCCGGGGAGCTGTTTTTT.

The CDR3 protein is CASSEPVPSGEAFF. The CDR3 DNA sequence: TGTGCCAGCAGTGAACCAGTCCCAAGCGGGGAAGCTTTCTTT. V gene TRBV6-1 combines with J gene TRBJ1-1, with D unresolved. The V and J ends lost 2 bases and 8 bases respectively, with 15 bases between them. CDR3 length: 14 amino acids. Germline CDR1 and CDR2: MNHNS and SASEGT.

This clone appeared once. V gene TRBV2 combines with J gene TRBJ1-4, with TRBD1 matching 7 bases. The CDR3 is 15 residues long. The trim removed 8 bases at V and 8 bases at J, leaving 14 bases unmatched. CDR1 and CDR2 (germline): SNHLY, FYNNEI. CDR3 region: CASPCGGGKWEKLFF. CDR3 nucleotides: TGTGCCAGCCCCTGTGGAGGGGGCAAGTGGGAAAAACTGTTTTTT.

This chain joins TRBV15 and TRBJ1-5; 7 bases agree with TRBD1. The V and J ends lost 4 bases and 2 bases, in that order; junction bases with no gene match: 11. Germline lookup yields CDR1 LNHNV and CDR2 YYDKDF (reference sequence). The CDR3 has 17 residues. In DNA, the CDR3 is TGTGCCACCAGCACCTACAGGGGAATCGTGGGCAATCAGCCCCAGCATTTT. Its translation is CATSTYRGIVGNQPQHF.

The rearrangement links TRBV18 to TRBJ2-7; D call uncertain. CDR1 and CDR2 from the germline V gene are KGHSH and LQKENI. V lost 3 bases and J lost 7, with 13 bases in between. This CDR3 spans 13 amino acids. CDR3 protein: CASSPSSEIEQYV. In DNA form, the CDR3 reads TGTGCCAGCTCACCTTCTTCGGAGATAGAGCAGTACGTC.

This chain uses TRBV23-1 with TRBJ1-5; tentatively, D is TRBD1 (5 bases). TRBV23-1 has ORF status, its function being uncertain. The CDR3 loop spans 16 amino acids. Trimming left V 0 bases short and J 5 bases short, with 14 bases between. CDR3 sequence (DNA): TGCGCCAGCAGTCAATCGAGTCAGGGAGGAGATCAGCCCCAGCATTTT. Protein product: CASSQSSQGGDQPQHF.

For the CDR3, the DNA is TGTGCCAGCAGCTTAGGAGGCAGGGGGAATGAAAAACTGTTTTTT. Translated, it gives CASSLGGRGNEKLFF. V and J are TRBV7-9 and TRBJ1-4, with 7 bases fitting TRBD1. CDR1 and CDR2 from the germline V gene are SEHNR and FQNEAQ (reference sequence). This CDR3 region has 15 residues. V trimming: 1 base; J trimming: 5 bases; junction bases outside the gene matches: 4.

The chain is built from TRBV6-5 and TRBJ1-6, with a weak D call TRBD1 (6 bases). Germline values: CDR1 MNHEY, CDR2 SVGAGI. The CDR3 has 15 residues. With 2 bases removed from V and 10 bases from J, the gap between germline ends came to 15 bases. The chain's CDR3 is CASSYDRSSESPLHF. The CDR3, as DNA: TGTGCCAGCAGTTACGACAGGTCCTCGGAATCACCCCTCCACTTT.